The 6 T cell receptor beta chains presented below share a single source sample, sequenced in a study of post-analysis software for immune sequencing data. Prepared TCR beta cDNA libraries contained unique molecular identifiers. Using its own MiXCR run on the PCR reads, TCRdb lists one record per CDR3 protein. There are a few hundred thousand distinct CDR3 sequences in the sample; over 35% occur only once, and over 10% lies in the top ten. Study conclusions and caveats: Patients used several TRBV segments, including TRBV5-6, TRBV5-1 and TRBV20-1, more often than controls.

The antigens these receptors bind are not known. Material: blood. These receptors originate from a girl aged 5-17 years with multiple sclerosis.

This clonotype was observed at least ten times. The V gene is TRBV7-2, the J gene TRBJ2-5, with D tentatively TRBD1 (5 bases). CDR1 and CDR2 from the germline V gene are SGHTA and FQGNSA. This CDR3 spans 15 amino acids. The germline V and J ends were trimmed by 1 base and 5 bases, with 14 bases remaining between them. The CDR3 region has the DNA TGTGCCAGCAGCTTAGACGCAGGGCGGTTGGAGACCCAGTACTTC. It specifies CASSLDAGRLETQYF.

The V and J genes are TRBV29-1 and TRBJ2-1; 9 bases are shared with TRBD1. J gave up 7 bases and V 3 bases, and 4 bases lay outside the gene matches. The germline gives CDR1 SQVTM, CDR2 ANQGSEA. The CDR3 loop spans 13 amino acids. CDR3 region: CSVEGQGSNEQFF. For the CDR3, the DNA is TGCAGCGTTGAGGGACAGGGTTCTAATGAGCAGTTCTTC.

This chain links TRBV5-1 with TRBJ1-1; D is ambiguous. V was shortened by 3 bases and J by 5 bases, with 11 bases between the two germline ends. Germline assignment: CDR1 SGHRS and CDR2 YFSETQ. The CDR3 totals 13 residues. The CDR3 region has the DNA TGCGCCAGCAGCTGGAAATCGAGTACTGAAGCTTTCTTT. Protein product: CASSWKSSTEAFF.

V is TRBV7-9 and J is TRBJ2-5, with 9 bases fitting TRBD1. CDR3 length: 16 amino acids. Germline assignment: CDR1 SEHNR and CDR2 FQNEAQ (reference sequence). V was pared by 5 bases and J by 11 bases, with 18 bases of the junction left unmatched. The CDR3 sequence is CASSPLDRGSSYGQYF. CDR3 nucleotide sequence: TGTGCCAGCAGCCCGCTGGACAGGGGTAGCTCCTACGGGCAGTACTTC. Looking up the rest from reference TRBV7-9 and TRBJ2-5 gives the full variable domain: DTGVSQNPRHKITKRGQNVTFRCDPISEHNRLYWYRQTLGQGPEFLTYFQNEAQLEKSRLLSDRFSAERPKGSFSTLEIQRTEQGDSAMYLCASSPLDRGSSYGQYFGPGTRLLVL.

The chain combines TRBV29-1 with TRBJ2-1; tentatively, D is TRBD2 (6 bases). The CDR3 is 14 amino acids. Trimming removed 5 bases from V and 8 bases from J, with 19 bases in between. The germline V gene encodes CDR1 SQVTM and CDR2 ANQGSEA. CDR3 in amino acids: CSVRHRKGGDEQFF. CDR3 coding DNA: TGCAGCGTTAGGCACAGGAAGGGAGGTGATGAGCAGTTCTTC.

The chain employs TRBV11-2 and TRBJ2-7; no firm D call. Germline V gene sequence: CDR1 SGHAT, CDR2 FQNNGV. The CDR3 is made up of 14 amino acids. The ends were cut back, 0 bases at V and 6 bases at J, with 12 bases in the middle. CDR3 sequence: CASSLDWEGGEQYF. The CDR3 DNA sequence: TGTGCCAGCAGCTTAGATTGGGAAGGTGGCGAGCAGTACTTC.